These T cell receptor beta chains were read from a single sample in a study of identical twins. TCRdb passed the 5' RACE reads through MiXCR, listing each CDR3 protein once. The table lists about 190,000 distinct CDR3 sequences, roughly 15% of them singletons, with around 40% in the top ten. These data were likewise used in another study, on T cells expressing NK-cell markers.

The material sequenced was CD8+ T cells sorted from blood. The receptors stem from a woman between 18 and 29 years old in good health. Both conserved end residues are part of each CDR3. The D gene is left open where the match is weak. Size is stated for part of the rows, as once, few or many counts, or as a class when the clone is expanded.

abundance: few; j_gene: TRBJ2-7; d_gene: NA; v_gene: TRBV20-1; CDR3aa: CSASMNLGAYEQYF; CDR3nt: TGCAGTGCTAGTATGAACTTGGGGGCCTACGAGCAGTACTTC
abundance: few; j_gene: TRBJ2-3; d_gene: TRBD1; v_gene: TRBV9; CDR3aa: CASSLRTGTGDHTQYF; CDR3nt: TGTGCCAGCAGCCTGAGAACCGGGACAGGGGACCATACGCAGTATTTT
abundance: NA; j_gene: TRBJ2-1; d_gene: TRBD2; v_gene: TRBV27; CDR3aa: CASSPTTSGGHNEQFF; CDR3nt: TGTGCCAGCAGTCCGACAACTAGCGGGGGGCACAATGAGCAGTTCTTC
abundance: few; j_gene: TRBJ1-1; d_gene: NA; v_gene: TRBV6-1; CDR3aa: CASNAWEGVGPEAFF; CDR3nt: TGTGCCAGCAACGCTTGGGAGGGTGTGGGACCTGAAGCTTTCTTT
abundance: few; j_gene: TRBJ1-4; d_gene: TRBD1; v_gene: TRBV3-1; CDR3aa: CASSPWTGEGEKLFF; CDR3nt: TGTGCCAGCAGCCCGTGGACAGGGGAGGGGGAAAAACTGTTTTTT
abundance: NA; j_gene: TRBJ2-1; d_gene: TRBD2; v_gene: TRBV5-1; CDR3aa: CASSLEWAGGYNEQFF; CDR3nt: TGCGCCAGCAGCTTGGAATGGGCGGGAGGCTACAATGAGCAGTTCTTC
abundance: NA; j_gene: TRBJ2-2; d_gene: NA; v_gene: TRBV20-1; CDR3aa: CSASILADGELFF; CDR3nt: TGCAGTGCTAGCATACTAGCCGACGGGGAGCTGTTTTTT
abundance: few; j_gene: TRBJ2-7; d_gene: NA; v_gene: TRBV5-1; CDR3aa: CASSPPTINYEQYF; CDR3nt: TGCGCCAGCAGCCCACCTACGATTAACTACGAGCAGTACTTC
abundance: NA; j_gene: TRBJ2-1; d_gene: NA; v_gene: TRBV12-3/TRBV12-4; CDR3aa: CASSRTDSYNEQFF; CDR3nt: TGTGCCAGCAGTCGGACAGACTCCTACAATGAGCAGTTCTTC
abundance: NA; j_gene: TRBJ2-3; d_gene: NA; v_gene: TRBV9; CDR3aa: CASSNSPGTTDTQYF; CDR3nt: TGTGCCAGCAGCAATTCCCCAGGGACGACAGATACGCAGTATTTT
abundance: NA; j_gene: TRBJ1-1; d_gene: NA; v_gene: TRBV11-2; CDR3aa: CASSSGLAAEAFF; CDR3nt: TGTGCCAGCAGCTCTGGACTGGCCGCTGAAGCTTTCTTT
abundance: many; j_gene: TRBJ1-6; d_gene: NA; v_gene: TRBV6-4; CDR3aa: CASSAGTSNSPLHF; CDR3nt: TGTGCCAGCAGTGCCGGGACGAGTAATTCACCCCTCCACTTT
abundance: NA; j_gene: TRBJ2-5; d_gene: NA; v_gene: TRBV7-9; CDR3aa: CASIQGDFETQYF; CDR3nt: TGTGCCAGCATCCAGGGGGACTTTGAGACCCAGTACTTC
abundance: few; j_gene: TRBJ2-7; d_gene: NA; v_gene: TRBV20-1; CDR3aa: CSARDRSYEQYF; CDR3nt: TGCAGTGCTAGAGATCGCAGTTACGAGCAGTACTTC
abundance: NA; j_gene: TRBJ2-7; d_gene: TRBD2; v_gene: TRBV14; CDR3aa: CASSQVSSGSYEQYF; CDR3nt: TGTGCCAGCAGCCAAGTATCTAGCGGGAGTTACGAGCAGTACTTC
abundance: few; j_gene: TRBJ1-1; d_gene: NA; v_gene: TRBV29-1; CDR3aa: CSVDVHEGLF; CDR3nt: TGCAGCGTTGACGTACACGAAGGTCTCTTT
abundance: few; j_gene: TRBJ2-1; d_gene: NA; v_gene: TRBV12-3/TRBV12-4; CDR3aa: CASSFGGPAYNEQFF; CDR3nt: TGTGCCAGCAGTTTCGGGGGGCCGGCCTACAATGAGCAGTTCTTC
abundance: few; j_gene: TRBJ2-1; d_gene: TRBD2; v_gene: TRBV9; CDR3aa: CASSGRLAGEVEQFF; CDR3nt: TGTGCCAGCAGCGGAAGACTAGCGGGGGAGGTTGAGCAGTTCTTC
abundance: NA; j_gene: TRBJ2-2; d_gene: NA; v_gene: TRBV9; CDR3aa: CASSGSGLRNTGELFF; CDR3nt: TGTGCCAGCAGCGGATCGGGACTTCGGAACACCGGGGAGCTGTTTTTT
abundance: few; j_gene: TRBJ1-2; d_gene: NA; v_gene: TRBV7-9; CDR3aa: CASSLNGIFYGYTF; CDR3nt: TGTGCCAGCAGCCTAAACGGGATTTTTTATGGCTACACCTTC
abundance: few; j_gene: TRBJ2-5; d_gene: NA; v_gene: TRBV18; CDR3aa: CASSPLALETQYF; CDR3nt: TGTGCCAGCTCACCACTAGCTTTAGAGACCCAGTACTTC
abundance: few; j_gene: TRBJ1-1; d_gene: NA; v_gene: TRBV11-1; CDR3aa: CASSRRGVNTEAFF; CDR3nt: TGTGCCAGCAGCCGCAGGGGTGTAAACACTGAAGCTTTCTTT
abundance: few; j_gene: TRBJ2-6; d_gene: TRBD2; v_gene: TRBV6-1; CDR3aa: CASTPGGVGANVLTF; CDR3nt: TGTGCCAGCACCCCGGGGGGGGTTGGGGCCAACGTCCTGACTTTC
abundance: NA; j_gene: TRBJ2-1; d_gene: TRBD2; v_gene: TRBV6-2/TRBV6-3; CDR3aa: CASSYLAGVITKDNEQFF; CDR3nt: TGTGCCAGCAGTTACCTAGCGGGAGTAATCACGAAGGACAATGAGCAGTTCTTC
abundance: NA; j_gene: TRBJ2-5; d_gene: NA; v_gene: TRBV14; CDR3aa: CASSQYKRETQYF; CDR3nt: TGTGCCAGCAGCCAATACAAGAGGGAGACCCAGTACTTC
abundance: NA; j_gene: TRBJ2-7; d_gene: NA; v_gene: TRBV12-3/TRBV12-4; CDR3aa: CASAPVPNEQYF; CDR3nt: TGTGCCAGCGCACCCGTCCCCAACGAGCAGTACTTC